Below are 3 T cell receptor beta chains sequenced from a single sample in a study of human T cells and chemical hapten exposure. The total RNA was obtained from whole blood that was not fractionated. TCRdb reanalysed the 5' RACE reads using MiXCR and keeps one entry per CDR3 protein. Among 110,000 or so distinct CDR3 sequences listed, more than 15% were seen once. The source of these receptors is a human donor in good health.

This clonotype was recorded a few times. The J gene is TRBJ2-1, the V gene TRBV4-1, with TRBD2 matching over 13 bases. V was pared by 0 bases and J by 0 bases, with 11 bases of the junction left unmatched. The CDR3 spans 21 residues. CDR1 and CDR2 from the germline V gene are MGHRA and YSYEKL. In DNA form, the CDR3 reads TGCGCCAGCAGCCAAGATCCGCGACTAGCGGGAGGTTCACGCTCCTACAATGAGCAGTTCTTC. As protein: CASSQDPRLAGGSRSYNEQFF.

In this sample, this clonotype turned up many times. This sequence joins TRBV29-1 and TRBJ2-7; 8 positions match TRBD2. From germline, CDR1 is SQVTM and CDR2 ANQGSEA. The CDR3 totals 12 residues. V lost 7 bases, J lost 2 bases, and 4 bases stayed unmatched. The DNA of the CDR3 is TGCAGCGCTATCGGGAGGGCCTACGAGCAGTACTTC. Encoded protein: CSAIGRAYEQYF.

The chain uses TRBV7-9 and TRBJ2-1; possible D gene TRBD2, 6 bases. V was shortened by 5 bases and J by 10 bases, with 15 bases between the two germline ends. The CDR3 runs 13 residues. In germline, CDR1 is SEHNR, CDR2 FQNEAQ (reference sequence). The CDR3 DNA reads TGTGCCAGCAGCCCGTCTAGCGTCGGGGAGCAGTTCTTC. This encodes CASSPSSVGEQFF.